This T cell receptor beta chain was recorded in a study of blood T cell repertoires in COVID-19 (dated by TCRdb to 2018 to 2020). As for the study more broadly: Collaborator samples came from the United States, Italy and Spain and covered acute and convalescent phases of COVID-19. The material from the prospective study consisted of cDNA or gDNA derived from T cells, B-cell-depleted T cells, or PBMCs. Subjects who had been exposed to COVID-19, were actively infected with it, or had recovered from it provided the deeply sampled blood TCRbeta repertoires that made up the dataset. The repertoires were released in a freely available public database meant as a resource for research on the immune response to SARS-CoV-2. Samples came from the ongoing ImmuneRACE study (first 160 participants) plus 1,254 subjects from 6 global collaborators. Nearly every sample came with metadata listing a de-identified subject ID, COVID-19 status, age in years and sex. Where HLA class I and class II types were available, the types were taken from metadata supplied by the sample provider, not from assay-based typing. Study-level results and caveats: The quantity of clinical and demographic metadata differed by source and by participant and was supplied without curation.

This clone was recorded only once. This clone's antigen is unknown. No base quality values were provided; no much bigger clone lies one nucleotide off. Participants in the prospective study were enrolled through a virtual design, were aged about 18 to 89 years, and lived in 24 United States geographic areas. In the prospective study, participants were assigned to cohorts based on the clinical history participants reported in a screening survey and a study questionnaire. For ImmuneRACE Cohort 3, a participant was defined as recovered based on two consecutive negative NP/OP PCR tests, clearance by a healthcare professional, or resolution of symptoms. In the prospective study, mobile phlebotomists collected whole blood, serum and a nasopharyngeal or oropharyngeal swab from each participant. Additional blood draws and questionnaires over a roughly two-month period could optionally be provided by prospective study participants. Before DNA extraction, blood samples from the prospective study were shipped at room temperature or frozen.

The immunoSEQ Assay, a bias-controlled multiplex PCR, was used to amplify TCRbeta CDR3 regions from genomic DNA. The authors processed their data as follows. Nucleated cell counts per sample were estimated from amplification of reference gene primers within the assay. To quantify the absolute abundance of each unique TCRbeta CDR3 rearrangement, sequence reads were collapsed and filtered. For each sample, productive Simpson clonality was calculated as the square root of Simpson's diversity index over productive rearrangements. In its TCRdb copy, this immuneACCESS table keeps in-frame sequences only and misses some clones. Where compared with another copy, unresolved V genes explain less than half of these, and the others have no known cause. The D gene and trimming were derived from the DNA, and the V and J assignments and clone size from that table. This sample lists more than 200,000 clones; roughly 85% were detected once. The biggest ten clones account for about a tenth of the sample.

Sequencing used PBMCs or T cells enriched from blood (not recorded which). This sequence was found in a man under 40 who had recovered from COVID-19.

The nucleotide sequence reads TGTGCCAGCAGTTTGGCGGACTCCGAGCAGTACTTC. Translated, it gives CASSLADSEQYF. Rearrangement joined TRBV28 to TRBJ2-7; TRBD2 is a possible D gene, resting on 5 matching bases. V lost 3 bases and J lost 6 bases; the stretch between them is 9 bases long. From its cysteine to its phenylalanine, the CDR3 spans 12 amino acids. CDR3 DNA is the only sequence kept; it has 36 bases, read in frame from the first base. For CDR1 and CDR2, the germline V gene lists MDHEN and SYDVKM.